This T cell receptor (beta chain) was profiled in a study of blood T cell repertoires in COVID-19. Looking at the study overall: Specimens from acute and convalescent COVID-19 originated in the United States, Italy and Spain.

The data were produced by immunoSEQ multiplex PCR, yet TCRdb's version contains in-frame clones alone and is incomplete. Of about 200,000 clones in the sample, 70% to 90% were seen once. This CDR3 is 15 amino acids long. Between the trimmed V and J ends, which lost 5 bases and 0 bases, there was a span of 8 bases. Looked up from germline, CDR1 is SGHTA and CDR2 is FQGNSA. V is TRBV7-2 and J is TRBJ2-6; D is unclear. This clonotype originated in a man between 60 and 75 years old with COVID-19, enrolled during active disease. Specimen: peripheral blood. The CDR3 sequence is CASSPTGSGANVLTF. CDR3 nucleotide sequence: TGTGCCAGCAGCCCCACGGGCTCTGGGGCCAACGTCCTGACTTTC.